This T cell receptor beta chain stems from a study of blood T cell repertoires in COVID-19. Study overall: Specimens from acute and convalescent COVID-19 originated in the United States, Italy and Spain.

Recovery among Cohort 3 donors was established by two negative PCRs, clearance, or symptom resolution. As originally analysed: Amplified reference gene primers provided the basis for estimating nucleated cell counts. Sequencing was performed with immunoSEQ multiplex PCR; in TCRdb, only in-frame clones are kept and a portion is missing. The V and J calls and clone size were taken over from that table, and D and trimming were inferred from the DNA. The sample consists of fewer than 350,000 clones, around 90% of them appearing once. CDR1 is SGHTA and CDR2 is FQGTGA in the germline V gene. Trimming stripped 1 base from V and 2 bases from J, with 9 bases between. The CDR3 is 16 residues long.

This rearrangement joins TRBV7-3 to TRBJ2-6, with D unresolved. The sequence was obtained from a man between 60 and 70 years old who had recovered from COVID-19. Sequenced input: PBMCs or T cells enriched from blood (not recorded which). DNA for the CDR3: TGTGCCAGCAGCTTAATAGTAGCTACTGGGGCCAACGTCCTGACTTTC. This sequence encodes CASSLIVATGANVLTF.